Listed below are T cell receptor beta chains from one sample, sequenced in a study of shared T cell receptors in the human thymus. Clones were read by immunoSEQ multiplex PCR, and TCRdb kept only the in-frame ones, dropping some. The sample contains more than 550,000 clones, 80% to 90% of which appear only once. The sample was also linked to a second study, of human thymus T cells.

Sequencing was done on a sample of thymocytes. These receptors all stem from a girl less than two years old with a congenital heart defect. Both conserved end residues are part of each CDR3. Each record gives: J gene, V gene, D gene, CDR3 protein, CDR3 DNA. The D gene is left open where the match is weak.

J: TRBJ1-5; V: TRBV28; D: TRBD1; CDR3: CASVERTGDCNQPQHF; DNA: TGTGCCAGCGTAGAAAGGACAGGGGACTGCAATCAGCCCCAGCATTTT
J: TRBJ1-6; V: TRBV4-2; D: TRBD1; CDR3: CASSQARQGGDSPLHF; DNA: TGTGCCAGCAGCCAAGCCCGACAGGGGGGGGATTCACCCCTCCACTTT
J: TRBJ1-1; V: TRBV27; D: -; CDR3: CASTGRGNTEAFF; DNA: TGTGCCAGCACCGGCAGAGGGAACACTGAAGCTTTCTTT
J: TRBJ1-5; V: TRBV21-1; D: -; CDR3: CASSKDRSSQYSNQPQHF; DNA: TGTGCCAGCAGCAAAGACAGGTCCTCCCAATATAGCAATCAGCCCCAGCATTTT
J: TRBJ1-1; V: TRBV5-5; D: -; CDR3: CASSLLSRPSQF; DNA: TGTGCCAGCAGCTTGTTATCCAGGCCCTCGCAATTT
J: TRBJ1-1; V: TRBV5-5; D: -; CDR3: CASSFRGLSAFF; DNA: TGTGCCAGCAGCTTCCGAGGGCTCTCAGCTTTCTTT
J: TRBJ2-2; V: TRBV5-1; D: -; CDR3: CASSPGKEENTGELFF; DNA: TGCGCCAGCAGCCCGGGGAAGGAGGAGAACACCGGGGAGCTGTTTTTT
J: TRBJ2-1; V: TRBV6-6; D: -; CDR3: CATVGGEDNEQFF; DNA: TGTGCCACAGTAGGGGGGGAAGACAATGAGCAGTTCTTC
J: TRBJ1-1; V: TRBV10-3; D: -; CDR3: CAISETLDSHIRGGVAFF; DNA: TGTGCCATCAGTGAGACCTTAGACAGCCACATCCGAGGAGGGGTGGCTTTCTTT
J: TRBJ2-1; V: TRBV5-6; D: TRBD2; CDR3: CASSLDGTRSYNEQFF; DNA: TGTGCCAGCAGCCTGGACGGGACTAGAAGCTACAATGAGCAGTTCTTC
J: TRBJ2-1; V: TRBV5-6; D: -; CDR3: CASRYLGGEVEDEQFF; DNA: TGTGCCAGCAGGTACCTCGGGGGTGAGGTTGAGGATGAGCAGTTCTTC